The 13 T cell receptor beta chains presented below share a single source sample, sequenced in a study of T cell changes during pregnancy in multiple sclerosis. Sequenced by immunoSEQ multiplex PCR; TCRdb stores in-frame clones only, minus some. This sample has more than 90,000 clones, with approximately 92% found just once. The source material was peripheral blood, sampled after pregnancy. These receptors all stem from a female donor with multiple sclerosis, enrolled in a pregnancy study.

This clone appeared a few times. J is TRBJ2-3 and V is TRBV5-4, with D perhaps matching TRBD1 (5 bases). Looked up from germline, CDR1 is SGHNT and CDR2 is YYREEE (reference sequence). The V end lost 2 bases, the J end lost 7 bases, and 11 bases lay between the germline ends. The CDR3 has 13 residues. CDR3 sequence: CASSLGESNTQYF. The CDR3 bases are TGTGCCAGCAGCTTAGGGGAATCAAATACGCAGTATTTT.

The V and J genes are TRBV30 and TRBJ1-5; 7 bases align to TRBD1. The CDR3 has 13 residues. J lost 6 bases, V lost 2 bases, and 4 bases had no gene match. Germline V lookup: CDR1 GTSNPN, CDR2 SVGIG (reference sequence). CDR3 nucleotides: TGTGCCTGGAGTAGACAGGGCCCTCAGCCCCAGCATTTT. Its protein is CAWSRQGPQPQHF.

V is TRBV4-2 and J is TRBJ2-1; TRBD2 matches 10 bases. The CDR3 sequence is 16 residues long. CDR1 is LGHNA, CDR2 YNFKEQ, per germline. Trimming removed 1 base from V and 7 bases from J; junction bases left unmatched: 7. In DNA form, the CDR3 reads TGTGCCAGCAGCCAAGTCACTAGCGGGAATAGGAATGAGCAGTTCTTC. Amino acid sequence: CASSQVTSGNRNEQFF.

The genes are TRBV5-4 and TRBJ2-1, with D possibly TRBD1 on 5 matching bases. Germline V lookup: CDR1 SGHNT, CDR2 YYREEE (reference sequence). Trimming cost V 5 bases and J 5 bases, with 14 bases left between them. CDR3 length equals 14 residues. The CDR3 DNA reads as TGTGCCAGCAGTCCCCAGGGTACCCACAATGAGCAGTTCTTC. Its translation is CASSPQGTHNEQFF.

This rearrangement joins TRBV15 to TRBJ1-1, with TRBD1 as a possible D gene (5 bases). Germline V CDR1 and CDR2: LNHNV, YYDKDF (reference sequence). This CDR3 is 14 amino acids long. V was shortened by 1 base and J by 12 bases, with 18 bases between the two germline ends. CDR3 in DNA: TGTGCCACCAGCAGAGCCCCGTTACGACAGAAGTCTTTCTTT. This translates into CATSRAPLRQKSFF.

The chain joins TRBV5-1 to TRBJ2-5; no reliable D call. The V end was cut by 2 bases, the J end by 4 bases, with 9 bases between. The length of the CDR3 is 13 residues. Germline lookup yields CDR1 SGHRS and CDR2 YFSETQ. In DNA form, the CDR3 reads TGCGCCAGCAGCTTATTAGAAAGAGAGACCCAGTACTTC. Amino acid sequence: CASSLLERETQYF. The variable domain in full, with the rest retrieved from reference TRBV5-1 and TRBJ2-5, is KAGVTQTPRYLIKTRGQQVTLSCSPISGHRSVSWYQQTPGQGLQFLFEYFSETQRNKGNFPGRFSGRQFSNSRSEMNVSTLELGDSALYLCASSLLERETQYFGPGTRLLVL.

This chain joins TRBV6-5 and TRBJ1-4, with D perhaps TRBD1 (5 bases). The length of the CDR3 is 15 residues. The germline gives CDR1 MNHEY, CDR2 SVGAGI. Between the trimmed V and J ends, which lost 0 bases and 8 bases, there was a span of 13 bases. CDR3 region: CASSYSVGLGEKLFF. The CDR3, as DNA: TGTGCCAGCAGTTACTCGGTGGGACTGGGAGAAAAACTGTTTTTT.

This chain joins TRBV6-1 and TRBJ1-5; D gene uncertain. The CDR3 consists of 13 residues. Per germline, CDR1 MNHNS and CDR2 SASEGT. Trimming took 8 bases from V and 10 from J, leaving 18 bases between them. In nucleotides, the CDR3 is TGTGCCAGCTCCCGGAGGTCGGAGGGCCCCCAGCATTTT. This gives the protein CASSRRSEGPQHF.

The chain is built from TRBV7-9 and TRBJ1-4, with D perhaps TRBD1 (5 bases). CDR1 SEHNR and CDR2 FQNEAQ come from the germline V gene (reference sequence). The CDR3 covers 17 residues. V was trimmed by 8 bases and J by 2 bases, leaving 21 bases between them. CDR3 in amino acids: CASSQRGGRGTNEKLFF. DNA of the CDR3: TGTGCCAGCTCCCAACGCGGGGGAAGAGGGACTAATGAAAAACTGTTTTTT. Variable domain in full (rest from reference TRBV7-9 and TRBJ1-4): DTGVSQNPRHKITKRGQNVTFRCDPISEHNRLYWYRQTLGQGPEFLTYFQNEAQLEKSRLLSDRFSAERPKGSFSTLEIQRTEQGDSAMYLCASSQRGGRGTNEKLFFGSGTQLSVL.

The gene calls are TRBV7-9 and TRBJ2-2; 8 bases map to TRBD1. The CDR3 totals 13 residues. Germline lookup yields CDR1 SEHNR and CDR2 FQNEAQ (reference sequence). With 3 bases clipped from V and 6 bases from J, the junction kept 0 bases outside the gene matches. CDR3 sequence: CASSLTGAGELFF. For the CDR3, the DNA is TGTGCCAGCAGCTTGACAGGGGCCGGGGAGCTGTTTTTT.

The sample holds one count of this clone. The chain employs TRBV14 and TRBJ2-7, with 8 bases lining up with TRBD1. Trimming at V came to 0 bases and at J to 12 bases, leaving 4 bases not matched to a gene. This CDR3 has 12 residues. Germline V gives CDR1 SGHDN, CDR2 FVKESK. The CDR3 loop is CASSQERTGWYF. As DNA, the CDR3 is TGTGCCAGCAGCCAAGAACGGACAGGGTGGTACTTC.

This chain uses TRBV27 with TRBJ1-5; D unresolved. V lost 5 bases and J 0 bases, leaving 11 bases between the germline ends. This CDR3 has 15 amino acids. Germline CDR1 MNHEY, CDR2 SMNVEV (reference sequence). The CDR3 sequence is CASSENSYSNQPQHF. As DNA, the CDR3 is TGTGCCAGCAGTGAGAACTCGTATAGCAATCAGCCCCAGCATTTT.

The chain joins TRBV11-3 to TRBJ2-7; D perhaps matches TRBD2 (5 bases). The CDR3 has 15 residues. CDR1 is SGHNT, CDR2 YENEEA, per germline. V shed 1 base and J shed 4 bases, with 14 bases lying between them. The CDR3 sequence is CASSLGATAEYEQYF. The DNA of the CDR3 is TGTGCCAGCAGCTTAGGGGCCACAGCGGAGTACGAGCAGTACTTC. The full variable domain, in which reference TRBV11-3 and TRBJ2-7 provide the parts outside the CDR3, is EAGVVQSPRYKIIEKKQPVAFWCNPISGHNTLYWYLQNLGQGPELLIRYENEEAVDDSQLPKDRFSAERLKGVDSTLKIQPAELGDSAVYLCASSLGATAEYEQYFGPGTRLTVT.